This TCR beta chain was recorded in a study of T cells in Graves' hyperthyroidism and ophthalmopathy (dated by TCRdb to about 2019). At the level of the whole study: Peripheral blood samples were taken at the time of initial diagnosis, prior to any treatment. After sampling, hyperthyroidism patients received methimazole starting at 30 mg daily, and ophthalmopathy patients received high-dose intravenous methylprednisolone. Whether ophthalmopathy could be predicted prospectively was tested in an independent validation cohort made up of under 20 hyperthyroidism patients plus 17 patients who later progressed to ophthalmopathy. The 75 to 100 discovery patients were randomly divided into training and test sets at a 7:3 ratio. To identify TCR V-J signatures that set the groups apart, the researchers used a discovery cohort of 90 to 100 patients, made up of under 45 with Graves' ophthalmopathy and 55 to 65 with stable Graves' hyperthyroidism. The paper reports TCR Vbeta CDR3 sequencing of approximately 140 peripheral blood samples: 40 to 45 ophthalmopathy, fewer than 80 hyperthyroidism and about 17 progressor patients. The study also compared thyroid tissue and blood T-cell repertoires from about six Graves' hyperthyroidism patients.

Amplification of TCR beta CDR3 regions was carried out from RNA transcripts. A first-round RT-PCR of the TCR CDR3 used the HTBI primer set with the Qiagen OneStep RT-PCR kit. A second multiplex PCR round built the libraries, followed by size selection and purification. Libraries were sequenced paired-end with 100 bp reads on an Illumina HiSeq2000. Under the source paper's analysis protocol: SOAPnuke was used to process the raw data, throwing out any read that contained adapters or uncalled bases, had a mean Phred below 15, or lacked an exact constant-primer or identifier match. High-quality paired reads were merged with COPE v1.2.5, and unique nucleotide sequences were defined as clonotypes. Clonotypes were aligned to IMGT TRBV, TRBD and TRBJ reference segments using MiTCR v1.1. The analysis was restricted to V-J combinations with a frequency above 0.0001, which together covered about 99% of the repertoires. The TCS score was defined as F50 (clonal expansion) divided by E x V (chaos), with BLOSUM62-based TCRdist calculated between CDR3 peptides within each V-J. Welch's t-statistics and random forest reduced fewer than 600 V-J features to about 13, which were used in a naive Bayes classifier (R e1071). TCRdb handled the public reads itself, with Q25 trimming in fastp and clone calling in MiXCR, and kept productive beta chains. Each entry merges the rows of one CDR3 protein and shows their most common DNA and genes. The V and J calls were not made by the authors but by TCRdb's processing. The sample table shows around 540,000 distinct CDR3 sequences, and around 16% are seen once. The top ten constitute less than 30% of the sample.

In the ophthalmopathy patients, disease was moderately to severely active, with a Clinical Activity Score of 3 or more, a NOSPECS grade of 4 or more, and a duration of less than 3 months. Patients with uncontrolled infections, other autoimmune diseases, pregnancy or lactation were excluded. Diagnoses were based on clinical symptoms, serum thyroxine and TRAb, thyroid ultrasound and orbital computed tomography. PBMCs were isolated from roughly 10 ml of fresh peripheral blood by Ficoll-Paque density gradient centrifugation. Total RNA was extracted using Trizol reagent, and RNA quality was assessed on an Agilent 2100 Bioanalyzer. A distance of 16 bases separates the germline ends of V and J, which lose 5 bases and 6 bases respectively. The CDR3 numbers 14 residues from cysteine through phenylalanine. The entry retains the CDR3 DNA only, 42 bases that are in frame from base 1. From the germline V gene (reference sequence), CDR1 is SEHNR and CDR2 is FQNEAQ.

Study-level results and caveats: In validation, progression to ophthalmopathy was predicted by the model with 70.59% sensitivity and nearly 75% specificity, a median of approximately 7.1 months before onset. Most expanded thyroid clonotypes (frequency above 0.001) were also detected in blood, suggesting blood repertoires may reflect thyroid immune responses. No statistical method was used to fix the sample size in advance, and group allocation was not hidden from the investigators. In cross-validation, a model built on a 13 V-J signature told ophthalmopathy apart from stable hyperthyroidism with just under 90% sensitivity and roughly 82% specificity, and in testing the same model reached 80%/75%.

At least ten counts were recorded for this clonotype. This clone's antigen is unknown. Nothing much larger sits one base from this clone, and base qualities are not available. The sequence was collected from a young woman with Graves' ophthalmopathy. The V gene is TRBV7-9 and the J gene is TRBJ1-1; the D gene identity is not certain. Sequenced input: blood. The encoded CDR3 is CASSQAILAAEAFF. Here is the DNA: TGTGCCAGCAGCCAGGCCATTTTAGCCGCTGAAGCTTTCTTT.